The rows below give T cell receptor beta chains drawn from one sample of a study of Tregs in tolerant kidney transplant recipients. Clones were sequenced by immunoSEQ multiplex PCR, and TCRdb holds only the in-frame ones, with some missing. The sample consists of approximately 99,000 clones, around 87% of them appearing once. The input for sequencing was CD4+ T cells from blood, taken before the transplant. These receptors all come from a human donor who received a combined kidney and bone marrow transplant. Each CDR3 is given with its conserved first and last residue. A D gene is named only where the DNA matches it firmly. A row's size may be missing; if present it is once, few, many or a size class.

D gene,V gene,J gene,clone size,CDR3 DNA,CDR3 protein
-,TRBV5-4,TRBJ2-5,-,TGTGCCAGCAGCCCGAAGGCGGGGGAGACCCAGTACTTC,CASSPKAGETQYF
-,TRBV9,TRBJ2-1,-,TGTGCCAGTTGTACACCCGGGGGTGAGCAGTTCTTC,CASCTPGGEQFF
TRBD1,TRBV6-5,TRBJ2-7,-,TGTGCCAGCAGTAAACCGGGACAGGGGTCCTACGAGCAGTACTTC,CASSKPGQGSYEQYF
-,TRBV4-3,TRBJ2-4,-,TGCGCCAGCAGCCAAGAAGGCCTGGCGGGTAACATTCAGTACTTC,CASSQEGLAGNIQYF
-,TRBV18,TRBJ1-4,-,TGTGCCAGCTCACCACCAATACAGGTTGCAACTAATGAAAAACTGTTTTTT,CASSPPIQVATNEKLFF
-,TRBV11-3,TRBJ1-1,-,TGTGCCAGCAGCCCCGGAGTGGCCGGGACTGAAGCTTTCTTT,CASSPGVAGTEAFF
TRBD1,TRBV9,TRBJ2-7,-,TGTGCCAGCAGCTCAACCTCAGAGCCAGGGACAGGGCTTTACGAGCAGTACTTC,CASSSTSEPGTGLYEQYF
-,TRBV29-1,TRBJ2-6,-,TGCAGCACCAGGGTCTCTGGGGCCAACGTCCTGACTTTC,CSTRVSGANVLTF
TRBD2,TRBV4-3,TRBJ2-7,-,TGCGCCAGCAGCCAACAACCCCCCGGGACTAGCATCGGCTCCTACGAGCAGTACTTC,CASSQQPPGTSIGSYEQYF
-,TRBV18,TRBJ2-1,-,TGTGCCAGCTCACTCTTAGCGCCGACCAGCTCCTACAATGAGCAGTTCTTC,CASSLLAPTSSYNEQFF
TRBD2,TRBV28,TRBJ2-7,once,TGTGCCAGCAGTTTTCCCGCGGGAGCCAAATACGAGCAGTACTTC,CASSFPAGAKYEQYF
TRBD1,TRBV28,TRBJ1-3,-,TGTGCCAGCACCGGGACAGGTCACGGGGACACCATATATTTT,CASTGTGHGDTIYF
-,TRBV7-9,TRBJ1-5,-,TGTGCCAGCAGCCATGGGGGGGACCAGCATTTT,CASSHGGDQHF
-,TRBV5-1,TRBJ2-5,-,TGCGCCAGCAGCCCAAGCGGACGCCAAGAGACCCAGTACTTC,CASSPSGRQETQYF
-,TRBV6-5,TRBJ1-5,-,TGTGCCAGCAGGGGCGGGACGGGGGGAATGGCCCAGCATTTT,CASRGGTGGMAQHF
-,TRBV18,TRBJ2-1,-,TGTGCCAGCTCAATAGCTGCTAACGGGGGCAATGAGCAGTTCTTC,CASSIAANGGNEQFF
-,TRBV7-2,TRBJ1-1,-,TGTGCCAGCAGCCGGAGGGGGGGTCTGGCTGAAGCTTTCTTT,CASSRRGGLAEAFF
TRBD1,TRBV19,TRBJ1-1,once,TGTGCCAGTAGTCCAACCGGGACAGGGGCCTCGGTGACTGAAGCTTTCTTT,CASSPTGTGASVTEAFF
-,TRBV9,TRBJ2-1,-,TGTGCCAGCAGCGTATCCGGGAGCTCCTACAATGAGCAGTTCTTC,CASSVSGSSYNEQFF
TRBD1,TRBV28,TRBJ2-7,-,TGTGCCAGCAGTTCGACAGGGCCAAGCTACGAGCAGTACTTC,CASSSTGPSYEQYF
-,TRBV5-1,TRBJ2-1,once,TGCGCCAGCAGCACACAGGGATACAATGAGCAGTTCTTC,CASSTQGYNEQFF
-,TRBV15,TRBJ2-3,-,TGTGCCACCAGCAGAGAGGGGCATACGCAGTATTTT,CATSREGHTQYF
-,TRBV7-6,TRBJ1-1,-,TGTGCCACGGGTTTAACTGAAGCTTTCTTT,CATGLTEAFF
TRBD2,TRBV18,TRBJ2-1,-,TGTGCCAGCTCACCAAGGACTAGAGACAATGAGCAGTTCTTC,CASSPRTRDNEQFF
TRBD1,TRBV28,TRBJ1-2,-,TGTGCCAGCAGTCCCGGTAGGGGACAGGGCTATGGCTACACCTTC,CASSPGRGQGYGYTF
-,TRBV7-9,TRBJ2-5,-,TGTGCCAGCAGCCTCATCGGGGAGACCCAGTACTTC,CASSLIGETQYF
TRBD1,TRBV5-1,TRBJ1-6,-,TGCGCCAGCAGCTTGGGACAGGGTGATTCACCCCTCCACTTT,CASSLGQGDSPLHF
-,TRBV5-1,TRBJ2-3,-,TGCGCCAGCAGCCCACCCCCACACGATACGCAGTATTTT,CASSPPPHDTQYF
-,TRBV28,TRBJ1-5,once,TGTGCCAGCAGCCCACCCGGGACAAAGAGTAGCAATCAGCCCCAGCATTTT,CASSPPGTKSSNQPQHF
TRBD1,TRBV5-1,TRBJ1-1,-,TGCGCCAGCAGCTTGAGTGGACAGGGGAACACTGAAGCTTTCTTT,CASSLSGQGNTEAFF
-,TRBV11-2,TRBJ2-5,-,TGTGCCAGCAGCTTAGCCCTCCTAAAGGGGGTTAGGGAGACCCAGTACTTC,CASSLALLKGVRETQYF
-,TRBV11-2,TRBJ1-1,-,TGTGCCAGCAGCCCTGGGGCAGTGAACACTGAAGCTTTCTTT,CASSPGAVNTEAFF
-,TRBV29-1,TRBJ1-4,-,TGCAGCGTACAGGGAAATGAAAAACTGTTTTTT,CSVQGNEKLFF
TRBD2,TRBV7-9,TRBJ2-3,-,TGTGCCAGCAGCTTAGTCACCGGGGGGGCGCCAGATACGCAGTATTTT,CASSLVTGGAPDTQYF
TRBD1,TRBV7-8,TRBJ2-5,-,TGTGCCAGCAGCTTAGCGACAGGGGCTGGGGAGACCCAGTACTTC,CASSLATGAGETQYF
-,TRBV7-2,TRBJ1-1,-,TGTGCCAGCAGCTCAAGGGGGACTGAAGCTTTCTTT,CASSSRGTEAFF
TRBD1,TRBV25-1,TRBJ2-1,-,TGTGCCAGCAGTGCATATCCGGGACAGGGCTACAATGAGCAGTTCTTC,CASSAYPGQGYNEQFF
TRBD1,TRBV5-6,TRBJ2-7,-,TGTGCCAGCGATCGCAACAGGGGGCTATACGAGCAGTACTTC,CASDRNRGLYEQYF
-,TRBV6-6,TRBJ2-7,-,TGTGCCAGCAAAATGGGGGCAGGGGGGTACGAGCAGTACTTC,CASKMGAGGYEQYF
-,TRBV7-8,TRBJ2-3,-,TGTGCCAGCAGCTTTGCTAGCGGCACAGATACGCAGTATTTT,CASSFASGTDTQYF
TRBD1,TRBV19,TRBJ1-3,-,TGTGCCAGTAGTATCAGGGGGCCTGGAAACACCATATATTTT,CASSIRGPGNTIYF
-,TRBV19,TRBJ1-1,once,TGTGCCAGTAGTCCCGGACAGAGTCCTCCTGAAGCTTTCTTT,CASSPGQSPPEAFF
-,TRBV5-6,TRBJ2-3,-,TGTGCCAGCAGCTTGTGGCTCACCGGGGTGGATACGCAGTATTTT,CASSLWLTGVDTQYF
TRBD1,TRBV5-6,TRBJ2-5,-,TGTGCCAGCAGTCAGGGGGTACAAGAGACCCAGTACTTC,CASSQGVQETQYF
-,TRBV18,TRBJ1-1,-,TGTGCCAGCTCGCAGACAAATGGGAACACTGAAGCTTTCTTT,CASSQTNGNTEAFF
TRBD1,TRBV11-2,TRBJ1-4,-,TGTGCCAGCAGCACCCGACAGGGACCTAGTGAAAAACTGTTTTTT,CASSTRQGPSEKLFF
-,TRBV7-2,TRBJ2-7,-,TGTGCCAGCAGCTTATTTCGCTACGAGCAGTACTTC,CASSLFRYEQYF
-,TRBV12-5,TRBJ1-1,-,TGTGCTAGTGGTTTGGCCCCCGGACTGTTTACTGCTGAAGCTTTCTTT,CASGLAPGLFTAEAFF
-,TRBV6-5,TRBJ2-5,-,TGTGCCAGCAGTTACTCGACCGGTCGGGTCGCTTCGACCCAGTACTTC,CASSYSTGRVASTQYF
-,TRBV15,TRBJ2-4,-,TGTGCCACCAGCAGAGACCAGATAGCCAAAAACATTCAGTACTTC,CATSRDQIAKNIQYF
TRBD1,TRBV19,TRBJ2-7,once,TGTGCCAGTAGTGATGGGACAGGGAACGACGAGCAGTACTTC,CASSDGTGNDEQYF
-,TRBV6-5,TRBJ1-1,-,TGTGCCAGCAGAATGAACAGGAACACTGAAGCTTTCTTT,CASRMNRNTEAFF
-,TRBV19,TRBJ2-7,few,TGTGCCAGTAGTATTTCGGGGACACTCCGCTCCTACGAGCAGTACTTC,CASSISGTLRSYEQYF
TRBD1,TRBV6-1,TRBJ1-2,-,TGTGCCAGCAGTGATTCGGCAGGGGGCGTCTATGGCTACACCTTC,CASSDSAGGVYGYTF
TRBD2,TRBV7-2,TRBJ2-4,-,TGTGCCAGCAGCTTAGCGGGGGGGTATCAGTACTTC,CASSLAGGYQYF